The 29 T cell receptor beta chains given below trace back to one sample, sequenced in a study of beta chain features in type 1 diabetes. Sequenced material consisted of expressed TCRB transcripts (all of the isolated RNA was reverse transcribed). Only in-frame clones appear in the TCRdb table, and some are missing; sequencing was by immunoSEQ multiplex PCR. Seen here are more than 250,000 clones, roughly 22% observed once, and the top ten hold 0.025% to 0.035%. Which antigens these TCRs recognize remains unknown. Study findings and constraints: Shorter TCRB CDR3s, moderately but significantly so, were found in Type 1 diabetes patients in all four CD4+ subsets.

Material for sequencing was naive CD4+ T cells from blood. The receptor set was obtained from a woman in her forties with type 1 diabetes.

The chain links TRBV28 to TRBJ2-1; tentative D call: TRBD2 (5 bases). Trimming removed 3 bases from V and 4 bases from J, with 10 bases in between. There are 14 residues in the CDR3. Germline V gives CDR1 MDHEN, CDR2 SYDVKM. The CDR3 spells CASSLNAGYNEQFF. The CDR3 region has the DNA TGTGCCAGCAGTTTGAACGCGGGTTACAATGAGCAGTTCTTC. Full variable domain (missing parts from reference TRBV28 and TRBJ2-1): DVKVTQSSRYLVKRTGEKVFLECVQDMDHENMFWYRQDPGLGLRLIYFSYDVKMKEKGDIPEGYSVSREKKERFSLILESASTNQTSMYLCASSLNAGYNEQFFGPGTRLTVL.

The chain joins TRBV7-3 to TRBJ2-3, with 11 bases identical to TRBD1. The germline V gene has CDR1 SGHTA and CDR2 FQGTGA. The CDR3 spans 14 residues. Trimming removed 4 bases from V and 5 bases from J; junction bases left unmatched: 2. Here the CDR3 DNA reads TGTGCCAGCAGCTGGACAGGGGGCAGAGATACGCAGTATTTT. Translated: CASSWTGGRDTQYF.

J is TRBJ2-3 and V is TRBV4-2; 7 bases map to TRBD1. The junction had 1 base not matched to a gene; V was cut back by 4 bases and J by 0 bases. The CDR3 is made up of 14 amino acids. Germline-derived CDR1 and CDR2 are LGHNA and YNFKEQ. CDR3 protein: CASSPDRSTDTQYF. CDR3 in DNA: TGTGCCAGCAGCCCGGACAGGAGCACAGATACGCAGTATTTT.

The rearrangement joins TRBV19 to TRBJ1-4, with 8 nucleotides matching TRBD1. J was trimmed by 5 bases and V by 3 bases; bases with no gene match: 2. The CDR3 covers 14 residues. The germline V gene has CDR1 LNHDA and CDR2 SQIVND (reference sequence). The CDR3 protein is CASSIQGANEKLFF. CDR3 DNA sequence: TGTGCCAGTAGTATTCAGGGGGCAAATGAAAAACTGTTTTTT.

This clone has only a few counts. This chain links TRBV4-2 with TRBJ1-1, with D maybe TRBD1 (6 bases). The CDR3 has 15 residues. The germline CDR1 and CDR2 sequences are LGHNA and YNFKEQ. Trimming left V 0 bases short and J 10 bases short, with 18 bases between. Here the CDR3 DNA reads TGTGCCAGCAGCCAAGAACGTGCAGGGGCTACGAGAGCTTTCTTT. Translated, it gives CASSQERAGATRAFF.

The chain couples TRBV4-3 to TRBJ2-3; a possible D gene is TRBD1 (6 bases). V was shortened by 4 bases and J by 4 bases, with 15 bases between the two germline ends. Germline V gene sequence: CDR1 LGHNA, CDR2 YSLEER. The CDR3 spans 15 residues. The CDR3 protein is CASSPRRPGADTQYF. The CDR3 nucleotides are TGCGCCAGCAGCCCCCGGCGCCCAGGGGCAGATACGCAGTATTTT.

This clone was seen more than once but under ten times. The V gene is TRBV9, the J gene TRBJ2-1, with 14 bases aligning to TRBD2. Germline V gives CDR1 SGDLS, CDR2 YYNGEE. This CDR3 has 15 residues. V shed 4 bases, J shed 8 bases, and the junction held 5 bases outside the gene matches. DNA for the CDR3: TGTGCCAGCAGCACGGGACTAGCGGGAGTCTATGAGCAGTTCTTC. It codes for CASSTGLAGVYEQFF. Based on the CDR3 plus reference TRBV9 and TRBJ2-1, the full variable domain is DSGVTQTPKHLITATGQRVTLRCSPRSGDLSVYWYQQSLDQGLQFLIQYYNGEERAKGNILERFSAQQFPDLHSELNLSSLELGDSALYFCASSTGLAGVYEQFFGPGTRLTVL.

This chain's CDR3 is CASSSDFSGANVLTF. The CDR3 coding sequence is TGTGCCAGCAGTTCGGACTTCTCTGGGGCCAACGTCCTGACTTTC. This chain links TRBV28 with TRBJ2-6; a weak D match, TRBD2 (5 bases). V gave up 4 bases and J gave up 0 bases, with 7 bases separating them. This CDR3 has 15 residues. Germline V gene lookup returns CDR1 MDHEN and CDR2 SYDVKM. The entire variable domain, with the rest obtained from reference TRBV28 and TRBJ2-6, is as follows: DVKVTQSSRYLVKRTGEKVFLECVQDMDHENMFWYRQDPGLGLRLIYFSYDVKMKEKGDIPEGYSVSREKKERFSLILESASTNQTSMYLCASSSDFSGANVLTFGAGSRLTVL.

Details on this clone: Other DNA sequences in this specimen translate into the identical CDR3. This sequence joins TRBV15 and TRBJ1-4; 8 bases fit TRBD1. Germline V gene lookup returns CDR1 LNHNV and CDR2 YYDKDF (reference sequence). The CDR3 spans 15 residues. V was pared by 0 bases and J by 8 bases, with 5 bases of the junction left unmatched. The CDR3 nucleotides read TGTGCCACCAGCAGAGACAGGGGGCAAGGGGAAAAACTGTTTTTT. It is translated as CATSRDRGQGEKLFF.

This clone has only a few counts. The CDR3 DNA reads TGCAGCGGAGGACAGGGCTCGAACACTGAAGCTTTCTTT. Its translation is CSGGQGSNTEAFF. The chain combines TRBV29-1 with TRBJ1-1, with 8 bases aligning to TRBD1. Germline V gives CDR1 SQVTM, CDR2 ANQGSEA. Trimming cost V 7 bases and J 1 base; bases outside gene matches: 5. The CDR3 has 13 amino acids.

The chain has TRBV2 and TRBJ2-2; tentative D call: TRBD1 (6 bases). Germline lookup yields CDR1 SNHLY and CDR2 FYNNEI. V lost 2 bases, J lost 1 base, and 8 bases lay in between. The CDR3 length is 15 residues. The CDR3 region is CASSEQQGNTGELFF. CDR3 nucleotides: TGTGCCAGCAGTGAACAACAGGGGAACACCGGGGAGCTGTTTTTT.

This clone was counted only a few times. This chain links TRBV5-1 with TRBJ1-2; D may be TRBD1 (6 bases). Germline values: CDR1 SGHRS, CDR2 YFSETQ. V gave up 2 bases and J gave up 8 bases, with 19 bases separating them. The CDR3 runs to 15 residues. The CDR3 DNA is TGCGCCAGCAGCTTACCCCTAACAGGGTCGCGAGGCTACACCTTC. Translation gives CASSLPLTGSRGYTF.

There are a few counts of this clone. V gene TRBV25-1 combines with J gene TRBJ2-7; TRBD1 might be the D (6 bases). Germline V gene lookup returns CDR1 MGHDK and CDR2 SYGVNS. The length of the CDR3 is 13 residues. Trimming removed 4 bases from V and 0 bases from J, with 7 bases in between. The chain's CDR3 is CASSGDNSYEQYF. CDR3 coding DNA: TGTGCCAGCAGTGGGGACAACTCCTACGAGCAGTACTTC.

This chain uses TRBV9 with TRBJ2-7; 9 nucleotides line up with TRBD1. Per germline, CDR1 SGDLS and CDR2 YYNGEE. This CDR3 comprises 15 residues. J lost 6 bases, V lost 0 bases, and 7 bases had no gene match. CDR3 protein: CASSVGGDRVREQYF. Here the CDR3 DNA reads TGTGCCAGCAGCGTAGGCGGGGACAGGGTCCGCGAGCAGTACTTC.

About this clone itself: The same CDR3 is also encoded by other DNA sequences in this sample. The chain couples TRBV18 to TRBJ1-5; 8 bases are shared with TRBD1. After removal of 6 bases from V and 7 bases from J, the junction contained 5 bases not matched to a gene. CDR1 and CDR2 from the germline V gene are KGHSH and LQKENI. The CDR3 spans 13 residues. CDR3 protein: CASSPDRDQPQHF. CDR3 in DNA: TGTGCCAGCTCCCCGGACAGGGACCAGCCCCAGCATTTT.

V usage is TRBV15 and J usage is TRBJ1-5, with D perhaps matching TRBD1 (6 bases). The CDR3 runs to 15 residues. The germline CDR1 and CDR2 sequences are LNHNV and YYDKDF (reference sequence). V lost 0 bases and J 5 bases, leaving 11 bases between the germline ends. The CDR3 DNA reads TGTGCCACCAGCAGAGATGGGGACACCCATCAGCCCCAGCATTTT. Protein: CATSRDGDTHQPQHF.

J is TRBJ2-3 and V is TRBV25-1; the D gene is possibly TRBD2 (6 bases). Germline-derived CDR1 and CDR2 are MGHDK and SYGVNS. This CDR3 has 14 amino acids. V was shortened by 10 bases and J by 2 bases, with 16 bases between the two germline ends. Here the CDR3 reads CATAVAGPTDTQYF. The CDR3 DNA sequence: TGTGCCACCGCCGTCGCGGGGCCCACAGATACGCAGTATTTT.

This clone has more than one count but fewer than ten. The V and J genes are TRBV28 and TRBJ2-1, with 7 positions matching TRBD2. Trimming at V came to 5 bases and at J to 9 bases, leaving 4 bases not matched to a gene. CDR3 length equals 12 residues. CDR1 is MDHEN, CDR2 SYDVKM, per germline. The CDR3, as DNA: TGTGCCAGCAGTCCCTGGGGGGGTGAGCAGTTCTTC. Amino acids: CASSPWGGEQFF.

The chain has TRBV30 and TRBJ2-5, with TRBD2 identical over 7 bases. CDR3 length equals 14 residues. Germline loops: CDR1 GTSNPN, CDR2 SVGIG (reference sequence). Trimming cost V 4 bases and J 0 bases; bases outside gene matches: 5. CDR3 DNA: TGTGCCTGGACCAAACTAGCGCACCAAGAGACCCAGTACTTC. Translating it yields CAWTKLAHQETQYF.

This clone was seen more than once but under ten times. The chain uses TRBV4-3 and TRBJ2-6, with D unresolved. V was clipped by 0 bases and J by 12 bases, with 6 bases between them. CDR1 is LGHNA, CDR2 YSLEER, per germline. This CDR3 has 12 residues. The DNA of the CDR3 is TGCGCCAGCAGCCAAGACGGTACCGTCCTGACTTTC. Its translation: CASSQDGTVLTF.

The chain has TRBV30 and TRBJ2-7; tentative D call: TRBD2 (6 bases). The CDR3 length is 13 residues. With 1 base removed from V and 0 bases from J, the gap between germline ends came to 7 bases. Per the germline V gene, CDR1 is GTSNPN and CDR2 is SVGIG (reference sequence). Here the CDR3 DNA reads TGTGCCTGGAGTGACGGGAGCTCCTACGAGCAGTACTTC. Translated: CAWSDGSSYEQYF.

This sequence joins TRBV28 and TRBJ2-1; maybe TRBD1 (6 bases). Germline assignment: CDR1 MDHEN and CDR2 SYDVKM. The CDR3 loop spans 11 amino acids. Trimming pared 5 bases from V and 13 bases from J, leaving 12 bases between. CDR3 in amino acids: CASSPGQPQFF. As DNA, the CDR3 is TGTGCCAGCAGTCCCGGACAGCCTCAGTTCTTC. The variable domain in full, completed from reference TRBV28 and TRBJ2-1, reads DVKVTQSSRYLVKRTGEKVFLECVQDMDHENMFWYRQDPGLGLRLIYFSYDVKMKEKGDIPEGYSVSREKKERFSLILESASTNQTSMYLCASSPGQPQFFGPGTRLTVL.

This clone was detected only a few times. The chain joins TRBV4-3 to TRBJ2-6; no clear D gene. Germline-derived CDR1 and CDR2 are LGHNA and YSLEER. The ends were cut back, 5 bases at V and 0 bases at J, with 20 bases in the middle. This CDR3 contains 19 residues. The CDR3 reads CASSSPPPGLGSGANVLTF. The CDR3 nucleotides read TGCGCCAGCAGCAGCCCCCCTCCAGGCCTCGGCTCTGGGGCCAACGTCCTGACTTTC.

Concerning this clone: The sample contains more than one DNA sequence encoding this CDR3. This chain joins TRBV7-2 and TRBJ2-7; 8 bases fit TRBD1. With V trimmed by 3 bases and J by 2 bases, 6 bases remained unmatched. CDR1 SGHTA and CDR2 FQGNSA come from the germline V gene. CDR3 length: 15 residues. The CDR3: CASSFDGTGPYEQYF. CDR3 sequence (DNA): TGTGCCAGCAGCTTCGATGGGACAGGACCCTACGAGCAGTACTTC. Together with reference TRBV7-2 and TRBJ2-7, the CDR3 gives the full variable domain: GAGVSQSPSNKVTEKGKDVELRCDPISGHTALYWYRQSLGQGLEFLIYFQGNSAPDKSGLPSDRFSAERTGGSVSTLTIQRTQQEDSAVYLCASSFDGTGPYEQYFGPGTRLTVT.

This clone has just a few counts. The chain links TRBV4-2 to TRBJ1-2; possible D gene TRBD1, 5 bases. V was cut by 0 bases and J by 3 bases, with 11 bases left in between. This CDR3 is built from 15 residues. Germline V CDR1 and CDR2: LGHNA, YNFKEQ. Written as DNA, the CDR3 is TGTGCCAGCAGCCAAGAAAGGGGTCGTGACTATGGCTACACCTTC. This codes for CASSQERGRDYGYTF.

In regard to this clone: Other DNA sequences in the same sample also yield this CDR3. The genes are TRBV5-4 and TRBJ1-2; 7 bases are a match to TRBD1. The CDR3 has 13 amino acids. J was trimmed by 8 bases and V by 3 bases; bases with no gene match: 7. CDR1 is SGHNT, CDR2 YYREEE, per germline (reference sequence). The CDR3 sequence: CASSSDRAYGYTF. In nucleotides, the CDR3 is TGTGCCAGCAGCTCCGACAGGGCTTACGGCTACACCTTC.

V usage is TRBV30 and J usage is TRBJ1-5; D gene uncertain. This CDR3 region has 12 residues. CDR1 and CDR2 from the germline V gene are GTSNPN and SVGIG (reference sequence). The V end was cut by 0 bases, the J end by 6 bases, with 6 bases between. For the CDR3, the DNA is TGTGCCTGGAGTGTTGAGGGTCAGCCCCAGCATTTT. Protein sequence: CAWSVEGQPQHF.

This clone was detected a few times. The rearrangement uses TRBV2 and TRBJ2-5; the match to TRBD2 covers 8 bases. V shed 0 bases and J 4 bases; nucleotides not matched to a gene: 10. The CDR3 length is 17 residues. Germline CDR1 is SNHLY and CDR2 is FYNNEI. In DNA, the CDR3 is TGTGCCAGCAGTGAAGCATCTCGAGCGGGAGTGTCAGAGACCCAGTACTTC. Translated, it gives CASSEASRAGVSETQYF.

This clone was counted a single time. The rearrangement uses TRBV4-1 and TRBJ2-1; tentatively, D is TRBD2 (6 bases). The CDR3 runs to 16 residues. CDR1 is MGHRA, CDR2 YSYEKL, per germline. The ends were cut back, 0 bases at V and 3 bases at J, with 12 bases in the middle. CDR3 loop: CASSQEGGSGYNEQFF. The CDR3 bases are TGCGCCAGCAGCCAAGAGGGGGGTTCGGGCTACAATGAGCAGTTCTTC.